This passage covers 24 T cell receptor beta chains from one sample sequenced in a study of vaccination and CD4 T cells after COVID-19. The Oncomine TCR Beta short-read assay generated sequence data from the DNA of cultured CD4+ T cells. CD4+ T cells were cultured, and genomic DNA was extracted from them. MiXCR, run by TCRdb on the PCR reads, gives a single entry per CDR3 protein. Of about 6,900 distinct CDR3 sequences in the sample, more than 30% were seen once. No antigen has been assigned to these receptors. Treatment given: 10-day PBMC culture with coronavirus spike peptide pools or control peptides (ViraFEST assay). CD4+ T-cell collection from the unexposed donor predated the COVID-19 pandemic (2011-2018). Sequencing used CD4+ T cells from blood, cultured in vitro. The receptors were sampled from a human donor in good health.

This clonotype was seen only a few times. V gene TRBV19 combines with J gene TRBJ1-1, with TRBD1 identical over 9 bases. Germline CDR1 LNHDA, CDR2 SQIVND (reference sequence). The junction had 8 bases not matched to a gene; V was cut back by 4 bases and J by 2 bases. The CDR3 spans 16 residues. CDR3 DNA sequence: TGTGCCAGTAGTAGAGGGACAGGGAGACCTAACACTGAAGCTTTCTTT. Its protein product is CASSRGTGRPNTEAFF.

This chain connects TRBV20-1 to TRBJ2-3; 10 bases map to TRBD1. The V gene end was trimmed by 0 bases and the J gene end by 2 bases; junction bases not matched to a gene: 8. This CDR3 is 17 amino acids long. The V gene's germline CDR1 is DFQATT and CDR2 SNEGSKA (reference sequence). CDR3 amino acids: CSARDVWGQGTTDTQYF. The CDR3 coding sequence is TGCAGTGCTAGAGATGTCTGGGGACAGGGGACCACAGATACGCAGTATTTT.

Only a few counts were recorded for this clonotype. The V call is TRBV6-1, the J call TRBJ2-5, with D possibly matching TRBD1 (6 bases). The CDR3 runs to 14 residues. Germline V gene sequence: CDR1 MNHNS, CDR2 SASEGT. The ends were cut back, 9 bases at V and 2 bases at J, with 16 bases in the middle. For the CDR3, the DNA is TGTGCCAGGCAAAGGACGGACAGACAAGAGACCCAGTACTTC. Translation: CARQRTDRQETQYF.

This clonotype has only a few counts. The chain couples TRBV20-1 to TRBJ2-3; perhaps TRBD2 as D (6 bases). From germline, CDR1 is DFQATT and CDR2 SNEGSKA (reference sequence). The CDR3 sequence is 14 residues long. Trimming shortened V by 1 base and J by 0 bases, and 8 bases separated the two germline ends. CDR3 sequence reads: CSARVAASTDTQYF. CDR3 sequence (DNA): TGCAGTGCTAGAGTAGCGGCTAGCACAGATACGCAGTATTTT.

The V gene is TRBV10-2, the J gene TRBJ2-3; 8 bases match TRBD1. CDR1 and CDR2 (germline): WSHSY, SAAADI. This CDR3 has 14 amino acids. Germline trimming cut 10 bases from V and 0 bases from J; bases unmatched to any gene: 6. For the CDR3, the DNA is TGCGCCACCGTAGACAGGGGCAGCACAGATACGCAGTATTTT. It codes for CATVDRGSTDTQYF.

The chain links TRBV6-1 to TRBJ1-5; a possible D gene is TRBD1 (5 bases). The germline V gene encodes CDR1 MNHNS and CDR2 SASEGT. There are 14 residues in the CDR3. Trimming removed 1 base at V and 3 bases at J, with 7 bases between. The CDR3 here is CASSEVGLNQPQHF. CDR3 DNA sequence: TGTGCCAGCAGTGAAGTGGGGCTCAATCAGCCCCAGCATTTT.

The rearrangement uses TRBV5-4 and TRBJ1-1; D remains ambiguous. Germline-derived CDR1 and CDR2 are SGHNT and YYREEE (reference sequence). CDR3 length: 13 amino acids. V gave up 5 bases and J gave up 5 bases, with 13 bases separating them. CDR3 bases: TGTGCCAGCAGTACTTATTCAGGTACTGAAGCTTTCTTT. This gives the protein CASSTYSGTEAFF.

V and J are TRBV19 and TRBJ2-7; D might be TRBD1 (6 bases). V gave up 5 bases and J gave up 4 bases, with 15 bases separating them. Per germline, CDR1 LNHDA and CDR2 SQIVND (reference sequence). The CDR3 runs 14 residues. The CDR3 region has the DNA TGTGCCAGTAGTTTACAGGGTCCTGGTTACGAGCAGTACTTC. Encoded protein: CASSLQGPGYEQYF. Variable domain in full (rest from reference TRBV19 and TRBJ2-7): DGGITQSPKYLFRKEGQNVTLSCEQNLNHDAMYWYRQDPGQGLRLIYYSQIVNDFQKGDIAEGYSVSREKKESFPLTVTSAQKNPTAFYLCASSLQGPGYEQYFGPGTRLTVT.

The chain joins TRBV27 to TRBJ2-1; 12 bases match TRBD2. Trimming took 5 bases from V and 0 from J; bases not matched to a gene: 11. Germline CDR1 is MNHEY and CDR2 is SMNVEV (reference sequence). This CDR3 is built from 19 residues. CDR3 DNA: TGTGCCAGCAGTCCACATCTCACTAGCGGGAGGAACTCCTACAATGAGCAGTTCTTC. Translated, it gives CASSPHLTSGRNSYNEQFF.

The V gene is TRBV7-2, the J gene TRBJ2-5; D is unclear. V was cut by 2 bases and J by 5 bases, with 9 bases left in between. Per the germline V gene, CDR1 is SGHTA and CDR2 is FQGNSA. CDR3 length: 13 residues. CDR3 coding DNA: TGTGCCAGCAGCTTAAGGCGATCCGAGACCCAGTACTTC. This codes for CASSLRRSETQYF.

The genes are TRBV6-5 and TRBJ2-5; TRBD1 aligns across 9 bases. This CDR3 comprises 15 residues. CDR1 and CDR2 from the germline V gene are MNHEY and SVGAGI. Trimming took 2 bases from V and 2 from J; bases not matched to a gene: 3. As DNA, the CDR3 is TGTGCCAGCAGTTACGGGACAGGGTGGCAAGAGACCCAGTACTTC. This encodes CASSYGTGWQETQYF.

This clonotype was counted between two and nine times. The CDR3 DNA is TGTGCCAGCAGCCCTAAAGAGACCCAGTACTTC. Its protein product is CASSPKETQYF. V and J are TRBV7-2 and TRBJ2-5; D call uncertain. CDR1 and CDR2 (germline): SGHTA, FQGNSA. There are 11 residues in the CDR3. Deletions cut 5 bases from V and 3 bases from J, with 4 bases between.

Only a few counts were recorded for this clonotype. The chain couples TRBV20-1 to TRBJ2-6; perhaps TRBD2 as D (5 bases). Trimming shortened V by 4 bases and J by 2 bases, and 9 bases separated the two germline ends. CDR1 is DFQATT and CDR2 is SNEGSKA in the germline V gene (reference sequence). This CDR3 comprises 14 residues. CDR3: CSATGFAGANVLTF. The CDR3 nucleotides read TGCAGTGCTACGGGATTTGCTGGGGCCAACGTCCTGACTTTC.

The J gene is TRBJ2-7, the V gene TRBV30; the D gene is possibly TRBD2 (6 bases). The V gene's germline CDR1 is GTSNPN and CDR2 SVGIG (reference sequence). The V end lost 0 bases, the J end lost 5 bases, and 11 bases lay between the germline ends. The CDR3 is 13 amino acids. The CDR3 coding sequence is TGTGCCTGGAGTGTATTAGGGAGGAACGAGCAGTACTTC. Its translation is CAWSVLGRNEQYF.

The chain links TRBV10-2 to TRBJ2-7; no firm D call. Germline values: CDR1 WSHSY, CDR2 SAAADI. CDR3 length equals 12 residues. V dropped 3 bases and J dropped 2 bases, with 5 bases sitting between them. CDR3 coding DNA: TGCGCCAGCAGTGATATTACCTACGAGCAGTACTTC. Translation gives CASSDITYEQYF.

This clonotype was recorded a few times. The chain employs TRBV11-2 and TRBJ2-7; 8 nucleotides agree with TRBD1. The ends lost 3 bases at V and 2 bases at J; junction bases unmatched: 6. Germline-derived CDR1 and CDR2 are SGHAT and FQNNGV. The CDR3 has 15 amino acids. CDR3 protein: CASSLNRGTTYEQYF. The CDR3 coding sequence is TGTGCCAGCAGCTTGAACAGGGGGACCACCTACGAGCAGTACTTC.

The genes are TRBV7-9 and TRBJ2-5; D possibly corresponds to TRBD1 (5 bases). The CDR3 sequence is 13 residues long. Germline V CDR1 and CDR2: SEHNR, FQNEAQ (reference sequence). V was cut by 4 bases and J by 4 bases, with 10 bases left in between. The CDR3 is CASSYQGAETQYF. The CDR3 region has the DNA TGTGCCAGCAGCTACCAGGGTGCAGAGACCCAGTACTTC.

The V call is TRBV18, the J call TRBJ2-3; D is unclear. The ends were cut back, 8 bases at V and 0 bases at J, with 3 bases in the middle. The CDR3 is 11 amino acids. Looked up from germline, CDR1 is KGHSH and CDR2 is LQKENI. The CDR3 nucleotides are TGTGCCAGCCAAAGCACAGATACGCAGTATTTT. Translation gives CASQSTDTQYF.

The chain joins TRBV9 to TRBJ2-3; tentative D call: TRBD2 (5 bases). Germline assignment: CDR1 SGDLS and CDR2 YYNGEE. V dropped 0 bases and J dropped 0 bases, with 11 bases sitting between them. This CDR3 region has 16 residues. This CDR3 is CASSVAAELSTDTQYF. CDR3 DNA sequence: TGTGCCAGCAGCGTAGCAGCGGAGCTGAGCACAGATACGCAGTATTTT.

The chain recombines TRBV19 with TRBJ2-3; TRBD1 is a possible D gene (6 bases). Germline CDR1 and CDR2: LNHDA and SQIVND (reference sequence). The CDR3 loop spans 16 amino acids. The V and J ends lost 5 bases and 2 bases respectively, with 17 bases between them. CDR3 protein: CASSQTGTLYTDTQYF. The DNA for the CDR3 is TGTGCCAGTAGTCAGACCGGGACACTCTACACAGATACGCAGTATTTT.

In this sample, this clonotype turned up a few times. V usage is TRBV6-2 or TRBV6-3 and J usage is TRBJ2-1; 8 bases map to TRBD1. Germline values: CDR1 MNHEY, CDR2 SVGEGT. The CDR3 has 14 residues. In nucleotides, the CDR3 is TGTGCTTCCAGGGGGCGCGGGTCCTACAATGAGCAGTTCTTC. Protein product: CASRGRGSYNEQFF.

The V call is TRBV27, the J call TRBJ2-2; the match to TRBD2 covers 8 bases. CDR1 is MNHEY, CDR2 SMNVEV, per germline (reference sequence). This CDR3 contains 16 residues. Trimming took 0 bases from V and 0 from J; bases not matched to a gene: 0. DNA for the CDR3: TGTGCCAGCAGTTTATCCGGGAGGGCGAACACCGGGGAGCTGTTTTTT. Translation: CASSLSGRANTGELFF.

The table lists this clonotype with a few counts. V usage is TRBV6-5 and J usage is TRBJ1-1; 10 nucleotides align to TRBD1. The CDR3 has 17 amino acids. CDR1 and CDR2 (germline): MNHEY, SVGAGI. The trim removed 4 bases at V and 6 bases at J, leaving 14 bases unmatched. The CDR3 nucleotides read TGTGCCAGCAGTTGGGGCCGGACAGGGGGAAAGTTGGCTGAAGCTTTCTTT. This encodes CASSWGRTGGKLAEAFF.

The chain couples TRBV15 to TRBJ2-5; a weak D match, TRBD1 (5 bases). The V end was cut by 1 base, the J end by 3 bases, with 15 bases between. The CDR3 has 16 residues. The germline CDR1 and CDR2 sequences are LNHNV and YYDKDF (reference sequence). In DNA form, the CDR3 reads TGTGCCACCAGCAGAGGCATGGCGGCCAGGGAAGAGACCCAGTACTTC. The encoded protein is CATSRGMAAREETQYF.